This section outlines one T cell receptor (beta chain) sequence together with its context. Antigen: not known. This CDR3 has 14 residues. The V end lost 1 base, the J end lost 8 bases, and 14 bases lay between the germline ends. Germline V gene lookup returns CDR1 SGHAT and CDR2 FQNNGV. These data originate in a study of cytomegalovirus exposure and HLA in healthy donors. Study-level background: Earlier, 117 million unique TCR beta sequences were recovered from approximately 200 million T cells by an analysis. Study results and limitations: Researchers counted roughly 160 TCR beta chains as cytomegalovirus-associated.

Use of 60 Vbeta and 13 Jbeta primers characterized the PCR. Some clones are missing from TCRdb's copy, which holds only in-frame ones; the method was immunoSEQ multiplex PCR. The repertoire table contains about 200,000 clones. The clonotype was recovered from a man aged 25-45 years in good health and CMV-seronegative. Specimen: PBMCs. The chain recombines TRBV11-2 with TRBJ1-1; a possible D gene is TRBD1 (6 bases). Written as DNA, the CDR3 is TGTGCCAGCAGCTTAGCCACAGGGTTACAGGAAGCTTTCTTT. Its protein is CASSLATGLQEAFF. Looking up the rest from reference TRBV11-2 and TRBJ1-1 gives the full variable domain: EAGVAQSPRYKIIEKRQSVAFWCNPISGHATLYWYQQILGQGPKLLIQFQNNGVVDDSQLPKDRFSAERLKGVDSTLKIQPAKLEDSAVYLCASSLATGLQEAFFGQGTRLTVV.